This T cell receptor (beta chain) was captured in a study of regulatory T cells in long-lasting Graves disease (dated by TCRdb to 2020 to 2022). Broadly, across the study: Antithyroid drugs had been taken for less than 3 months by newly diagnosed Graves' disease patients. Persistent Graves' disease patients were compared with newly diagnosed Graves' disease patients by peripheral blood TCR sequencing and RNA sequencing. The study was registered as a clinical trial and conducted in China. A total of 35 or so samples were covered by TCR sequencing, comprising some 13 persistent and 20 or so newly diagnosed Graves' disease patients. The full study reports these points: Sequencing and analysis were restricted to the TCR beta chain. Lower TCR Shannon entropy and fewer highly expanded clones were observed in persistent Graves' disease patients than in newly diagnosed patients, which suggested clonal expansion. Preferential use of TRBV28, TRBJ1-2 and TRBJ2-5 was observed in persistent disease, whereas TRBV20-1 and TRBJ2-1 were favored in newly diagnosed disease. As a limitation, the authors acknowledged that the small sample size may reduce accuracy. Because the primary lesion, thyroid tissue, could not be accessed, the study looked at peripheral blood alone. Patients with persistent disease shared more public clonotypes (about 2,900) than newly diagnosed patients did (966).

Points on this clonotype: Which antigen it targets is not known. This may arise from a read error, as a much more abundant clone is one base away.

Reading from cysteine to phenylalanine, the CDR3 counts 9 amino acids. Only the CDR3 DNA stays, 27 bases, in frame from base 1. The germline V gene (reference sequence) specifies LGHDT as CDR1 and YNNKEL as CDR2. The library was built by means of multiplex PCR. TCRdb lists the instrument as Illumina HiSeq 4000. CDR3 regions were amplified by Arm-PCR with iRepertoire HTBI primers to construct TCR beta libraries. PCR products were gel purified before sequencing. Regarding the original processing steps: A total of around 66 TRBV and under 15 TRBJ segments were identified across samples and were used for gene usage analysis of CDR3 amino acid clonotypes. Filtered high-quality paired reads were merged into contigs using COPE and FqMerger. BLAST was used to align contigs to IMGT TRBV, TRBD and TRBJ reference genes, with CDR3 defined following IMGT. Any clonotype with a frequency above 0.1% was classified as a highly expanded clone. Repertoire diversity was measured by Shannon entropy, and V-J evenness by the Gini coefficient. Clonotypes shared by more than one individual were considered public. TCRdb cleaned the public reads at Q25 with fastp, built clones with MiXCR and kept in-frame beta chains. Each entry is one CDR3 protein sequence, shown with its most common DNA and genes. What appears here as the V and J calls and clone size reflects TCRdb's work, not the paper's. The sample includes around 500,000 distinct CDR3 sequences, with 9.5% to 15% observed a single time. More than 8% of the sample is taken by the ten largest.

Taken with the paper, the label for time point translates to: newly diagnosed GD, antithyroid drugs for less than 3 months. RNA was extracted from PBMCs in TRIzol for both TCR sequencing and RNA sequencing. Graves' disease was diagnosed according to American Thyroid Association guidelines. The patients came from an endocrinology department in Xi'an, China. From each patient, roughly 9 milliliters of peripheral blood was collected into an EDTA anticoagulant tube. Ficoll Paque Plus density gradient separation was used to isolate PBMCs, and no further T cell sorting was performed. RNA quality was checked with an Agilent 2100 Bioanalyzer and agarose gel, and concentration with a NanoDrop 2000. This sample also appeared in a second study, on T cells in Graves' hyperthyroidism and ophthalmopathy. From that second study: Graves' hyperthyroidism was defined as stable when no progression to ophthalmopathy occurred over 18 months of follow-up. Hyperthyroidism patients were newly diagnosed, had a disease duration of under 2 months, and were aged 18 to 65 years. Exclusion was applied to patients with uncontrolled infections, other autoimmune diseases, pregnancy or lactation. Diagnoses were established on the basis of clinical symptoms, serum thyroxine and TRAb, thyroid ultrasound, and orbital computed tomography. The first round of RT-PCR for the TCR CDR3 was performed with the HTBI primer set and the Qiagen OneStep RT-PCR kit. Blood samples also contained most of the expanded thyroid clonotypes (frequency above 0.001), which suggests that blood repertoires may reflect thyroid immune responses. Ophthalmopathy was separated from stable hyperthyroidism by a 13 V-J signature model, with about 86% sensitivity and 81% to 82% specificity obtained in cross-validation and 80%/75% obtained in testing. In validation, the model predicted progression to ophthalmopathy a median of around 6.5 months before onset, with 65% to 71% sensitivity and 72.22% specificity. A discovery cohort of 95 to 100 patients, 43 with Graves' ophthalmopathy and about 58 with stable Graves' hyperthyroidism, was used to find distinguishing TCR V-J signatures. Prospective prediction of ophthalmopathy was tested in an independent validation cohort of some 20 hyperthyroidism patients and 17 patients who later progressed to ophthalmopathy. The 100 or so discovery patients were randomly split 7:3 into training and test sets. In addition, the study compared T-cell repertoires in thyroid tissue and in blood from a handful of Graves' hyperthyroidism patients. After sampling, hyperthyroidism patients received methimazole starting at 30 mg daily, and ophthalmopathy patients received high-dose intravenous methylprednisolone. A second multiplex PCR round built the libraries, followed by size selection and purification. Paired-end sequencing of the libraries was performed with 100 bp reads on an Illumina HiSeq2000. SOAPnuke was used to process the raw data, with reads discarded if the reads contained adapters or uncalled bases, had a mean Phred below 15, or lacked an exact constant-primer or identifier match. High-quality paired reads were merged with COPE v1.2.5, and unique nucleotide sequences were defined as clonotypes. MiTCR v1.1 was used to align clonotypes to the IMGT TRBV, TRBD and TRBJ reference segments. Only V-J combinations with frequency above 0.0001, covering 99.2% of repertoires, were analysed. The TCS score was defined as the ratio of F50 (clonal expansion) to E x V (chaos), calculated using BLOSUM62-based TCRdist between CDR3 peptides within each V-J. Welch's t-statistics and random forest reduced 500 to 650 V-J features to under 15, which were used in a naive Bayes classifier (R e1071). Sample size was not statistically predetermined, and investigators were not blinded to group allocation. According to the paper, TCR Vbeta CDR3 sequencing was carried out on approximately 140 peripheral blood samples, which came from fewer than 50 ophthalmopathy, 75 to 80 hyperthyroidism and roughly 17 progressor patients.

The sequence is built from TRBV3-1 and TRBJ2-7; TRBD2 is perhaps the D gene, given 6 matching bases. The sequence derives from a woman aged 25 to 45 with Graves disease. Donor details come from another sample of the same person, matched by shared clones. The sequencing used peripheral blood mononuclear cells (PBMCs), collected at new diagnosis, from a patient treated with antithyroid drugs. The nucleotide sequence reads TGCGCCAGCGGGCTCGAGCAGTACTTC. The resulting protein is CASGLEQYF.